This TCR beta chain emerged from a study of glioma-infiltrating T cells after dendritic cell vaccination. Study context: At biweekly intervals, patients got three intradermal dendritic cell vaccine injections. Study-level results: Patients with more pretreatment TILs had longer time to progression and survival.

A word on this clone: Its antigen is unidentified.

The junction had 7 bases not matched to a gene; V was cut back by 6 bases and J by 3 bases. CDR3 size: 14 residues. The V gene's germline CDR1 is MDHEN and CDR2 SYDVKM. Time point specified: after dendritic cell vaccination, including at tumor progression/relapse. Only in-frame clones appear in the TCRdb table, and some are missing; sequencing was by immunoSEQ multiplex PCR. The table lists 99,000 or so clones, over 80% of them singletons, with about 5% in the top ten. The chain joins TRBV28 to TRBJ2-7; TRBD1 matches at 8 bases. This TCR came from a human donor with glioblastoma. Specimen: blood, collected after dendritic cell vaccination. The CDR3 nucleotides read TGTGCCAGCAGCCTGGGACAGGTTCGCTACGAGCAGTACTTC. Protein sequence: CASSLGQVRYEQYF.